The rows below give T cell receptor beta chains drawn from one sample of a study of T-cell reconstitution after alpha-beta-depleted transplantation in children. TCRdb re-called the PCR reads with MiXCR, one entry per CDR3 protein. This table has some 95,000 distinct CDR3 sequences, 20% to 30% appearing once. The sequencing used PBMCs, collected before TCRalphabeta/CD19-depleted stem cell transplant. The source is a boy younger than 10 with acute lymphoblastic leukemia, due to receive a stem cell transplant. CDR3s include the opening cysteine and the closing phenylalanine or tryptophan. A D gene is named only where the DNA matches it firmly. Clone size is stated in some rows and not others, as once, few, many or a class when expanded.

V	size	D	J	CDR3	DNA
TRBV5-1	-	-	TRBJ2-1	CASSSRADSSYNEQFF	TGCGCCAGCAGCTCCCGGGCCGACAGCTCCTACAATGAGCAGTTCTTC
TRBV25-1	-	-	TRBJ1-2	CASSGLVTAEGYTF	TGTGCCAGCAGTGGCCTTGTGACCGCGGAAGGCTACACCTTC
TRBV9	-	-	TRBJ2-5	CASSVGQGGETQYF	TGTGCCAGCAGCGTTGGACAAGGGGGAGAGACCCAGTACTTC
TRBV5-4	-	TRBD2	TRBJ2-1	CASSLGTSDYNEQFF	TGTGCCAGCAGCTTGGGAACTAGCGACTACAATGAGCAGTTCTTC
TRBV28	-	-	TRBJ2-2	CASSFVRAYTGELFF	TGTGCCAGCAGTTTCGTCCGGGCCTATACCGGGGAGCTGTTTTTT
TRBV9	-	-	TRBJ2-2	CASSVLVTGELFF	TGTGCCAGCAGCGTTTTAGTCACCGGGGAGCTGTTTTTT
TRBV30	few	-	TRBJ1-1	CAWSVTSRTEAFF	TGTGCCTGGAGTGTAACCTCGAGGACTGAAGCTTTCTTT
TRBV11-1	few	TRBD1	TRBJ2-1	CASTSGTGIYNEQFF	TGTGCCAGCACTTCTGGGACAGGGATATACAATGAGCAGTTCTTC
TRBV4-1	-	-	TRBJ1-1	CASSPPRGNTEAFF	TGCGCCAGCAGTCCACCACGGGGGAACACTGAAGCTTTCTTT
TRBV12-3/TRBV12-4	-	-	TRBJ2-1	CASSRSGGVIYNEQFF	TGTGCCAGCAGCCGTAGCGGAGGGGTAATCTACAATGAGCAGTTCTTC
TRBV10-3	few	TRBD1	TRBJ2-7	CAIRPDPGQGIPYEQYF	TGTGCCATCAGGCCCGATCCGGGACAGGGGATACCCTACGAGCAGTACTTC
TRBV7-2	few	-	TRBJ2-3	CASSAWGPGTDTQYF	TGTGCCAGCAGCGCCTGGGGGCCCGGCACAGATACGCAGTATTTT
TRBV11-2	-	TRBD1	TRBJ1-2	CASSLTGAYYGYTF	TGTGCCAGCAGTTTAACAGGGGCCTACTATGGCTACACCTTC
TRBV28	-	-	TRBJ2-1	CASSFVLAEGDNEQSF	TGTGCCAGCAGTTTTGTCTTGGCGGAGGGGGACAATGAGCAGTCCTTC
TRBV7-2	few	-	TRBJ2-1	CASSLDRDNEQFF	TGTGCCAGCAGCTTAGACAGGGACAATGAGCAGTTCTTC
TRBV4-2	-	-	TRBJ1-6	CASSQGEGPLHF	TGTGCCAGCAGCCAAGGCGAGGGGCCCCTCCACTTT
TRBV5-6	once	TRBD1	TRBJ2-7	CASSQRYTGQPSYEQYF	TGTGCCAGCAGCCAAAGGTATACGGGACAGCCCTCCTACGAGCAGTACTTC
TRBV5-1	-	-	TRBJ2-1	CASSFTAVSYNEQFF	TGCGCCAGCAGCTTTACAGCGGTAAGCTACAATGAGCAGTTCTTC
TRBV25-1	-	-	TRBJ1-1	CASSLGAVEAFF	TGTGCCAGCAGCTTGGGGGCCGTTGAAGCTTTCTTT
TRBV14	few	TRBD1	TRBJ2-1	CASSLGTGTYEQFF	TGTGCCAGCAGCTTAGGGACAGGGACGTATGAGCAGTTCTTC
TRBV5-6	few	-	TRBJ2-3	CASSHGASSSTDTQYF	TGTGCCAGCAGCCACGGGGCTAGCAGCAGCACAGATACGCAGTATTTT
TRBV2	-	-	TRBJ2-7	CASSESRDTSYEQYF	TGTGCCAGCAGTGAATCCCGGGACACTTCCTACGAGCAGTACTTC
TRBV27	few	-	TRBJ2-4	CASSWGPENIQYF	TGTGCCAGCAGTTGGGGACCGGAAAACATTCAGTACTTC
TRBV11-2	-	-	TRBJ1-1	CASSLFKLHGNTEAFF	TGTGCCAGCAGCTTATTCAAGTTACACGGGAACACTGAAGCTTTCTTT
TRBV5-6	few	-	TRBJ2-5	CASSLEEGQETQYF	TGTGCCAGCAGCTTGGAGGAGGGCCAAGAGACCCAGTACTTC
TRBV7-6	once	-	TRBJ2-5	CASRPAKTGETPYF	TGTGCCAGCAGGCCCGCTAAGACGGGGGAGACCCCGTACTTC
TRBV6-1	-	-	TRBJ2-7	CASSPVFVPEVNEQYF	TGTGCCAGCAGCCCCGTTTTCGTTCCGGAGGTAAACGAGCAGTACTTC
TRBV27	-	-	TRBJ2-7	CASSLQVGGRINEQYF	TGTGCCAGCAGCTTACAAGTTGGGGGGCGCATAAACGAGCAGTACTTC
TRBV5-4	few	-	TRBJ2-1	CASSGNYNEQFF	TGTGCCAGCAGCGGAAACTACAATGAGCAGTTCTTC
TRBV20-1	many	-	TRBJ1-5	CSAKTGLMYSNQPQHF	TGCAGTGCTAAGACTGGACTCATGTATAGCAATCAGCCCCAGCATTTT
TRBV5-6	-	-	TRBJ2-7	CASSLIRTPEQYF	TGTGCCAGCAGCTTGATCCGGACTCCCGAGCAGTACTTC
TRBV27	many	-	TRBJ2-5	CASKLRPKETQYF	TGTGCCAGCAAACTGCGGCCCAAGGAGACCCAGTACTTC
TRBV7-9	-	TRBD2	TRBJ2-1	CASTPPGLADNEQFF	TGTGCCAGCACGCCGCCCGGACTAGCGGACAATGAGCAGTTCTTC
TRBV7-9	few	-	TRBJ2-7	CASSPRRGTVEQYF	TGTGCCAGCAGCCCCCGCAGGGGAACGGTCGAGCAGTACTTC
TRBV10-3	few	-	TRBJ2-5	CAISDSPGSQETQYF	TGTGCCATCAGTGATAGCCCCGGGAGCCAAGAGACCCAGTACTTC
TRBV28	few	-	TRBJ1-5	CASSPPDSHSNQPQHF	TGTGCCAGCAGTCCACCGGACAGTCATAGCAATCAGCCCCAGCATTTT
TRBV3-1	few	-	TRBJ2-2	CASSSSRRGLNSGELFF	TGTGCCAGCAGTTCTTCCCGGAGGGGCCTAAACTCCGGGGAGCTGTTTTTT
TRBV12-3/TRBV12-4	-	TRBD2	TRBJ2-5	CASAISGRRETQYF	TGTGCCAGCGCGATTAGCGGGAGGCGGGAGACCCAGTACTTC
TRBV6-5	-	-	TRBJ1-5	CASSYQGGQRPQHF	TGTGCCAGCAGTTACCAGGGAGGGCAGCGGCCCCAGCATTTT
TRBV29-1	few	TRBD2	TRBJ2-7	CSVAGYSGSYSYEQYF	TGCAGCGTCGCCGGTTATAGCGGGAGCTACTCCTACGAGCAGTACTTC
TRBV5-1	-	TRBD1	TRBJ2-2	CASSSRTGRNTGELFF	TGCGCCAGCAGCTCACGGACAGGGAGGAACACCGGGGAGCTGTTTTTT
TRBV5-4	-	-	TRBJ2-6	CASSSRWRGRGANVLTF	TGTGCCAGCAGCTCTAGGTGGAGGGGCCGCGGGGCCAACGTCCTGACTTTC
TRBV18	-	TRBD2	TRBJ2-2	CASSLTSGGATGELFF	TGTGCCAGCTCCCTCACTAGCGGAGGGGCGACCGGGGAGCTGTTTTTT
TRBV15	-	TRBD2	TRBJ2-5	CATSRPSGGAGETQYF	TGTGCCACCAGCAGACCTAGCGGAGGGGCCGGAGAGACCCAGTACTTC
TRBV28	-	TRBD2	TRBJ2-5	CASSSGGARETQYF	TGTGCCAGCTCTAGCGGAGGGGCCCGGGAGACCCAGTACTTC
TRBV10-2	-	TRBD1	TRBJ1-6	CASRGQGYSDNSPLHF	TGCGCCAGCAGGGGACAGGGGTACTCGGATAATTCACCCCTCCACTTT
TRBV12-3/TRBV12-4	-	-	TRBJ2-3	CASSFQTGGRYTQYF	TGTGCCAGCAGTTTCCAGACCGGGGGCCGGTATACGCAGTATTTT
TRBV7-9	-	-	TRBJ1-6	CASTGWGPGALTLHF	TGTGCCAGCACCGGGTGGGGGCCAGGGGCACTGACCCTCCACTTT
TRBV5-1	few	-	TRBJ2-7	CASSLENGRSYEQYF	TGCGCCAGCAGCTTGGAGAACGGGAGATCCTACGAGCAGTACTTC
TRBV5-4	-	TRBD2	TRBJ2-1	CASKVAGVGEQFF	TGTGCCAGCAAGGTAGCGGGAGTGGGGGAGCAGTTCTTC